This entry describes one T cell receptor (beta chain). There are no base qualities to consult, and no much larger clone falls within one base. The protocol used for the library was the immunoSEQ multiplex PCR assay. For most patients, genomic DNA was isolated using the Qiagen DNeasy Blood and Tissue Kit and was shipped frozen to Adaptive Biotechnologies for TCR sequencing. Adaptive Biotechnologies carried out high-throughput TCR-beta CDR3 sequencing of genomic DNA for most patients. In the paper's pipeline: TCR sequencing data for some 17 patients were retrieved from Adaptive's ImmunoSEQ software; three other patients were processed with MiXCR and VDJtools. To correct CD4 versus CD8 sorting errors, any sequence found in both subsets at a frequency ratio below 5:1 was removed. CDR3 nucleotide sequences shared by donor and recipient were removed because the origin of these sequences could not be assigned. At least 2-fold expansion over unstimulated cells and a minimum CFSE-low frequency of 0.002% (template counts) or 0.001% (read counts) were required for clones to be classified as alloreactive. Clones were considered mappable if detected in sequenced pre-transplant spleen, lymph node, or MLR CFSE-low populations of the donor or recipient. Cumulative frequency of alloreactive clones was calculated as a percentage of all sequences weighted by copy number. TCRdb holds this immuneACCESS table with in-frame rearrangements only. Some clones are missing; in checked studies, unresolved V genes explain under half, and the rest has no known cause. D and trimming come from the DNA, and the V and J calls and clone size come from that table. The table for this sample lists about 11,000 clones; roughly 30% of them were counted only once. 1.5% to 2% of the sample is taken by the ten largest.

The germline V gene supplies CDR1 MNHEY and CDR2 SVGAGI. The CDR3 covers 14 residues, taking in both the cysteine and the phenylalanine. Just the 42-base CDR3 DNA is kept, in frame starting at base 1. For this chain, trimming is 2 bases at the V end and 9 bases at the J end, and the number of junction bases without a gene match is 7. What this sample's time point label stands for: cells obtained before transplantation from donor or recipient. In mixed lymphocyte reactions, about 200,000 CFSE-labeled pre-transplant responders were plated with about 200,000 irradiated violet-dye-labeled stimulators and cultured for less than seven days. After the mixed lymphocyte reaction, proliferating CD3+CD4+CFSE-low and CD3+CD8+CFSE-low responder cells were FACS-sorted on a BD Influx sorter. This sample is part of a study of graft-versus-host responses after intestinal transplantation listed by TCRdb under 2021. With regard to the full study: The transplants that recipients received were multivisceral, liver-intestinal, or isolated intestinal. A peak of at least 4% donor T cells among recipient peripheral blood mononuclear cells was the definition used for donor T cell macrochimerism. Instead of going to the commercial service, samples from a few later patients were sequenced in-house on an Illumina MiSeq and processed with MiXCR. After intestinal transplantation, graft-versus-host and host-versus-graft alloreactive T cell clones were followed in the graft, circulation and bone marrow using bulk TCR-beta CDR3 sequencing. To identify alloreactive clones, pre-transplant mixed lymphocyte reaction products were sequenced and compared with unstimulated pre-transplant donor and recipient T cells. All recipients received anti-thymocyte globulin induction followed by maintenance tacrolimus and steroids for around three years. A cohort of about two dozen intestinal transplant recipients, including one retransplant, was enrolled, and a few patients lacking pretransplant specimens were excluded.

General findings and caveats noted by the study authors: High GvH to HvG T cell clonal ratios were observed in the allografts of patients with donor T cell macrochimerism. Conclusions were limited by the relatively low number and heterogeneity of intestinal transplant patients. GvH clones were detected in recipient bone marrow, and some of these GvH clones were observed earlier in ileal mucosa or blood, consistent with an intestinal mucosal origin. Early after transplant, declines in HvG clones were associated with peak levels of circulating GvH clones.

Source: alloreactive CD4+ T cells from a mixed lymphocyte reaction culture, taken before transplantation. The label giving this sample's cell subset or site can be read as: CFSE-low proliferating T cells sorted from approximately 6-day pre-transplant mixed lymphocyte reaction (GvH or HvG direction). The TCR was taken from a human patient who was an organ donor for intestinal transplantation. The receptor chain draws on TRBV6-5 and TRBJ1-2; TRBD1 aligns with 9 central bases. The CDR3 protein: CASSYIGQGTSYTF. The DNA is as follows: TGTGCCAGCAGTTACATTGGACAGGGGACGAGCTACACCTTC.